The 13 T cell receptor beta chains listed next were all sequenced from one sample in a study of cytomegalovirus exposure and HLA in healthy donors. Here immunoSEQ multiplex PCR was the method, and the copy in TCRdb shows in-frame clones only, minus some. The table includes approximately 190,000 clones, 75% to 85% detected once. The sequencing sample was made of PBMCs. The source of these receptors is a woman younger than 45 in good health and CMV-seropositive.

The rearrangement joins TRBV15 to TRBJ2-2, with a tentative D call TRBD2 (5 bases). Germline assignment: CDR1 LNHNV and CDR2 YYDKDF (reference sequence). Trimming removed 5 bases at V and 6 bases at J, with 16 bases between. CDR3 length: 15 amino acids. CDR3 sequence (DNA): TGTGCCACCAGCCCCCTTCTAGCCGAGGCCGGGGAGCTGTTTTTT. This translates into CATSPLLAEAGELFF. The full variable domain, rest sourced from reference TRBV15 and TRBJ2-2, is DAMVIQNPRYQVTQFGKPVTLSCSQTLNHNVMYWYQQKSSQAPKLLFHYYDKDFNNEADTPDNFQSRRPNTSFCFLDIRSPGLGDTAMYLCATSPLLAEAGELFFGEGSRLTVL.

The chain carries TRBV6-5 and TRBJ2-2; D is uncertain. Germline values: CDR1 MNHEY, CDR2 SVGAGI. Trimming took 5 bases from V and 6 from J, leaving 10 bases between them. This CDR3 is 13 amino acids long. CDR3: CASSRDPAGELFF. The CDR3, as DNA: TGTGCCAGCAGTCGAGATCCGGCCGGGGAGCTGTTTTTT.

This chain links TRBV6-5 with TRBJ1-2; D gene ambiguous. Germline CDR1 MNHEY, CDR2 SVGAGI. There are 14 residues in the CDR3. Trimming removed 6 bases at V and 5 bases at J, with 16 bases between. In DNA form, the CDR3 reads TGTGCCAGCAGGCAGGTGGGCAGCCGTTATGGCTACACCTTC. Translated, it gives CASRQVGSRYGYTF.

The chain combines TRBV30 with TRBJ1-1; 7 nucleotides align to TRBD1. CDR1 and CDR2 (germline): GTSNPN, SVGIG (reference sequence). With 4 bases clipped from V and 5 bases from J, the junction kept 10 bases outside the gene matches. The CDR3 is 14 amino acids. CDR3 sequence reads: CAWNRGRPRTEAFF. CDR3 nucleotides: TGTGCCTGGAACAGGGGTAGACCGCGAACTGAAGCTTTCTTT.

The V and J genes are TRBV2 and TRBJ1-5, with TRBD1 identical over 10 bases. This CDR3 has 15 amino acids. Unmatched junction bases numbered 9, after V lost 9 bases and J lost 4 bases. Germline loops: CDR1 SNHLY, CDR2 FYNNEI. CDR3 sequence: CASRSDRGSNQPQHF. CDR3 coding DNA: TGTGCCAGTCGTTCGGACAGGGGGTCGAATCAGCCCCAGCATTTT.

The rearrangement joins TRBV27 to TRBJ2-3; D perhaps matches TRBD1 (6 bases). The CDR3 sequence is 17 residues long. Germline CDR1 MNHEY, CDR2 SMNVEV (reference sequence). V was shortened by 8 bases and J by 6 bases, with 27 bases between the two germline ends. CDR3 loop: CASGDTWTGRRGDTQYF. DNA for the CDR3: TGTGCCAGCGGGGACACCTGGACGGGCCGAAGGGGGGATACGCAGTATTTT.

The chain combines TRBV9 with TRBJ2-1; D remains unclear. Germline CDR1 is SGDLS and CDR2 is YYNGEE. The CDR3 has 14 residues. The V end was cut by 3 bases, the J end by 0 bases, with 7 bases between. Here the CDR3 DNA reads TGTGCCAGCAGCGGTGGAGCCTCCTACAATGAGCAGTTCTTC. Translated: CASSGGASYNEQFF.

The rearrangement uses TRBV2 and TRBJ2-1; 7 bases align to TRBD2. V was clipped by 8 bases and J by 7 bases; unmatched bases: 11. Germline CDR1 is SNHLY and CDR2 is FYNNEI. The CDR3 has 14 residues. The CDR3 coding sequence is TGTGCCAGCGAGAGGGAGGGCCCCTTAAATGAGCAGTTCTTC. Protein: CASEREGPLNEQFF.

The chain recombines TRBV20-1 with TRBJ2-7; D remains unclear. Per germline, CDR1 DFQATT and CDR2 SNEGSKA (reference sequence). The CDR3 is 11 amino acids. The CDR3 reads CSYARSAEQYF. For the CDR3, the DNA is TGCAGCTACGCGAGGTCCGCCGAGCAGTACTTC.

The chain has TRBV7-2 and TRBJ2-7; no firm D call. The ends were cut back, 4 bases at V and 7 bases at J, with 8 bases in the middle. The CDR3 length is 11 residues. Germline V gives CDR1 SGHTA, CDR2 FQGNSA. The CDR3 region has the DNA TGTGCCAGCAGCTCCGGGTGGGAGCAGTACTTC. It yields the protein CASSSGWEQYF.

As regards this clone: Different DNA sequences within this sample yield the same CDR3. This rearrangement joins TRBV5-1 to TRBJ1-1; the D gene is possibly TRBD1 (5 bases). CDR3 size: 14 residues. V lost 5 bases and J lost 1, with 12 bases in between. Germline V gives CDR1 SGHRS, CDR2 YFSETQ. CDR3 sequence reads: CASSPDGGNTEAFF. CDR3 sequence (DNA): TGCGCCAGCAGTCCGGACGGGGGGAACACTGAAGCTTTCTTT.

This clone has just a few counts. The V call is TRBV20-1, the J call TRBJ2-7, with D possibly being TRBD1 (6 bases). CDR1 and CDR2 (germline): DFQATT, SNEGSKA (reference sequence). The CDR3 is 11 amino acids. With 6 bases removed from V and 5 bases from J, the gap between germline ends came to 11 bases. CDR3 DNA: TGCAGTGCATATGGACAGCACGAGCAGTACTTC. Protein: CSAYGQHEQYF.

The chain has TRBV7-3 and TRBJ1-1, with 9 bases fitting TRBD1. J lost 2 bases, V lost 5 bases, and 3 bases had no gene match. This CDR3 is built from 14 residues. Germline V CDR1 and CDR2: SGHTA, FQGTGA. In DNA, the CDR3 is TGTGCCAGCAGCCAGACAGGGGGAAACACTGAAGCTTTCTTT. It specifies CASSQTGGNTEAFF.